Sequencing of this T cell receptor (beta chain) was carried out in a study of metastatic and nonmetastatic thyroid tumors. Study background: Peripheral blood and tumor or nodule samples from malignant and benign thyroid patients were compared. Study-wide results and limits: Patients with malignant thyroid tumors reportedly had significantly higher TCR beta diversity than those with benign nodules, in blood and tumor.

No patient had received any treatment before thyroid surgery. The table lists this clone with a count of one. As yet, its antigen is unknown. Authors' processing steps: Researchers built a distant-metastasis classifier for papillary thyroid cancer that drew on CDR3 differences across clinicopathological groups. TCRdb re-called clones from the PCR reads using MiXCR. The authors' filters were not applied to this entry. The repertoire holds 17,000 or so clones, about 25% seen once, with approximately 11% in the top ten. Germline V gives CDR1 SGHRS, CDR2 YFSETQ. Trimming cost V 0 bases and J 4 bases, with 11 bases left between them. This CDR3 is 15 amino acids long.

The V gene is TRBV5-1, the J gene TRBJ1-5, with D unresolved. Specimen: blood. This sequence originates from a male donor with papillary thyroid cancer or a benign thyroid nodule (not recorded which). Some clones in this sample may be carry-over from other donors' samples. CDR3 sequence reads: CASSLAPGQNQPQHF. In DNA form, the CDR3 reads TGCGCCAGCAGCTTGGCTCCGGGTCAAAATCAGCCCCAGCATTTT.